This T cell receptor (beta chain) appears in the sequencing data of a study of control samples from healthy donors and cancer patients. Clones were sequenced by immunoSEQ multiplex PCR, and TCRdb holds only the in-frame ones, with some missing. The repertoire consists of around 150,000 clones, with 85% to 90% occurring once and the leading ten covering around 12%. The TCR was taken from a man aged 30 to 45 in good health. The specimen sequenced was blood.

The CDR3 nucleotides are TGTGCCAGCAGTGAATTGGTTTCGGGTAATTCACCCCTCCACTTT. Its protein product is CASSELVSGNSPLHF. V usage is TRBV6-1 and J usage is TRBJ1-6; D call uncertain. This CDR3 region has 15 residues. Germline V CDR1 and CDR2: MNHNS, SASEGT. V shed 2 bases and J shed 6 bases, with 11 bases lying between them.